This TCR beta chain stems from a study of blood T cell repertoires in COVID-19. Study information: Acute-phase and convalescent COVID-19 samples originated in the United States, Italy and Spain. T cells, B-cell-depleted T cells, or PBMCs supplied cDNA or gDNA.

This clone was seen only a few times. The sample carries other DNA sequences with the same CDR3. Original methodology: Amplified reference gene primers provided the basis for estimating nucleated cell counts. The protocol was immunoSEQ multiplex PCR, while the TCRdb copy is restricted to in-frame clones and leaves out a portion. The V and J calls and clone size come from that table; D and trimming were worked out from the DNA. The data show approximately 80,000 clones, around 83% seen once. The sample was peripheral blood. This clonotype originated in a human donor in a cohort sampled during active COVID-19.

CDR3 coding DNA: TGCGCCAGCAGCTTGGACGGCACGGGGGGAAACACCATATATTTT. Amino acids: CASSLDGTGGNTIYF. The chain carries TRBV5-1 and TRBJ1-3; no firm D call. CDR1 and CDR2 (germline): SGHRS, YFSETQ. V lost 0 bases and J lost 4, with 11 bases in between. This CDR3 is 15 amino acids long. Filled out from reference TRBV5-1 and TRBJ1-3, the complete variable domain reads KAGVTQTPRYLIKTRGQQVTLSCSPISGHRSVSWYQQTPGQGLQFLFEYFSETQRNKGNFPGRFSGRQFSNSRSEMNVSTLELGDSALYLCASSLDGTGGNTIYFGEGSWLTVV.